These 5 T cell receptor beta chains were all obtained from the same sample, sequenced in a study of cytomegalovirus exposure and HLA in healthy donors (dated 2017 in TCRdb). The library was generated by the immunoSEQ multiplex PCR assay. A mixture of 60 forward primers for TCR Vbeta segments and 13 reverse primers for TCR Jbeta segments was used in the multiplex PCR. Imported from immuneACCESS, the table was reduced by TCRdb to in-frame sequences with V and J called. These copies leave out some clones; in studies compared against another copy, an unresolved V gene accounts for under half, and the cause of the remainder is not known. Recorded for this sample are more than 90,000 clones; around 81% of them occurred a single time. Of the sample, 0.57% is held by the ten largest clones. The specimen sequenced was PBMCs. All receptors derive from a man aged 30 to 39 in good health and CMV-seronegative.

The rearrangement uses TRBV6-6 and TRBJ1-5, with 7 bases lining up with TRBD1. The CDR3 loop spans 15 amino acids. Germline values: CDR1 MNHNY, CDR2 SVGAGI (reference sequence). The V gene end was trimmed by 7 bases and the J gene end by 1 base; junction bases not matched to a gene: 7. The CDR3 bases are TGTGCCAGCATTTTTACAGGGGACAGCAATCAGCCCCAGCATTTT. This translates into CASIFTGDSNQPQHF.

This clone is a singleton in its sample. The chain has TRBV6-1 and TRBJ1-5; D not certain. Germline CDR1 MNHNS, CDR2 SASEGT. V lost 6 bases to trimming and J lost 1 base, with 10 bases between them. The CDR3 is 14 residues long. The CDR3 protein is CASREATSNQPQHF. DNA for the CDR3: TGTGCCAGCAGGGAGGCCACCAGCAATCAGCCCCAGCATTTT.

The chain uses TRBV9 and TRBJ2-5; TRBD1 is a possible D gene (6 bases). The CDR3 spans 17 residues. From germline, CDR1 is SGDLS and CDR2 YYNGEE. Trimming removed 4 bases from V and 1 base from J, with 20 bases in between. The CDR3 nucleotides read TGTGCCAGCAGCCCCAGACCAATGGGGGCGGCCCAAGAGACCCAGTACTTC. This encodes CASSPRPMGAAQETQYF.

The chain employs TRBV2 and TRBJ2-5; no firm D call. The ends were cut back, 2 bases at V and 3 bases at J, with 10 bases in the middle. The germline gives CDR1 SNHLY, CDR2 FYNNEI. This CDR3 spans 14 amino acids. CDR3 sequence reads: CASSEWRLEETQYF. CDR3 sequence (DNA): TGTGCCAGCAGTGAATGGCGGCTAGAAGAGACCCAGTACTTC.

The rearrangement uses TRBV19 and TRBJ2-7, with D maybe TRBD2 (5 bases). Germline CDR1 reads LNHDA; CDR2 reads SQIVND (reference sequence). V was shortened by 3 bases and J by 6 bases, with 12 bases between the two germline ends. The CDR3 totals 13 residues. Here the CDR3 reads CASSIDGISEQYF. Written as DNA, the CDR3 is TGTGCCAGTAGTATTGACGGGATTTCCGAGCAGTACTTC. The variable domain in full, with the rest retrieved from reference TRBV19 and TRBJ2-7, is DGGITQSPKYLFRKEGQNVTLSCEQNLNHDAMYWYRQDPGQGLRLIYYSQIVNDFQKGDIAEGYSVSREKKESFPLTVTSAQKNPTAFYLCASSIDGISEQYFGPGTRLTVT.